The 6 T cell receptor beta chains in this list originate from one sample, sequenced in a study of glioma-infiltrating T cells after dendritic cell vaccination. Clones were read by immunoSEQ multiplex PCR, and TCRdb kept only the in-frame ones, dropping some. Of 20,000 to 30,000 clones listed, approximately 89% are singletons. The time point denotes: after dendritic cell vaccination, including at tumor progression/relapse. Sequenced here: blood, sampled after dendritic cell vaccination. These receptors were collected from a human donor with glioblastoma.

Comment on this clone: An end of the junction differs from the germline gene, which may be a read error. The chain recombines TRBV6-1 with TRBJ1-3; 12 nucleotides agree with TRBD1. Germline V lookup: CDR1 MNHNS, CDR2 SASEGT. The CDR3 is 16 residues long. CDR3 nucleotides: TGTGCCAGCAGTGCCCGGGACAGGGGGCCAGGAAGCACCATATATTTT. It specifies CASSARDRGPGSTIYF.

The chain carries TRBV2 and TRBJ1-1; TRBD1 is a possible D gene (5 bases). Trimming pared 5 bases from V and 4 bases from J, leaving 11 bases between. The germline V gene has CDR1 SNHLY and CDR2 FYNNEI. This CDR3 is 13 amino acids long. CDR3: CASSLRGSTEAFF. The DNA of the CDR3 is TGTGCCAGCAGTCTCCGGGGGTCCACTGAAGCTTTCTTT.

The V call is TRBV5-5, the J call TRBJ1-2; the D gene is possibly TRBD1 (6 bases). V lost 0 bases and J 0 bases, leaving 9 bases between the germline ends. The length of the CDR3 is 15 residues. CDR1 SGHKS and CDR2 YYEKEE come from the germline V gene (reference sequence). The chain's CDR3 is CASSLEQGTNYGYTF. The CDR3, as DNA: TGTGCCAGCAGCTTGGAGCAGGGGACTAACTATGGCTACACCTTC.

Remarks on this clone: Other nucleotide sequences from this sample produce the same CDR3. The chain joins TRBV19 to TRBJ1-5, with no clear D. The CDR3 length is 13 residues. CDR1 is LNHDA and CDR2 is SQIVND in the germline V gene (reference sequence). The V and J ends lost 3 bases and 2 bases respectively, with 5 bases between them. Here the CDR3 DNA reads TGTGCCAGTAGTATTGCAGGCAATCAGCCCCAGCATTTT. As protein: CASSIAGNQPQHF.

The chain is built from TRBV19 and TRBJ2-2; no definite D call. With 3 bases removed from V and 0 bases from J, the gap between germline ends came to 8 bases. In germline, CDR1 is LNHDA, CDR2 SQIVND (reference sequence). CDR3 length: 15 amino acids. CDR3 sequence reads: CASSIGQTNTGELFF. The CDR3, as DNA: TGTGCCAGTAGTATTGGGCAGACGAACACCGGGGAGCTGTTTTTT.

For the CDR3, the DNA is TGTGCCAGCAGCTCCGGTACGGGGACCCAGTACTTC. It encodes CASSSGTGTQYF. The J gene is TRBJ2-5, the V gene TRBV7-6; unclear D gene. Trimming shortened V by 4 bases and J by 7 bases, and 10 bases separated the two germline ends. The CDR3 runs to 12 residues. Germline V gene lookup returns CDR1 SGHVS and CDR2 FNYEAQ. The variable domain in full, completed from reference TRBV7-6 and TRBJ2-5, reads GAGVSQSPRYKVTKRGQDVALRCDPISGHVSLYWYRQALGQGPEFLTYFNYEAQQDKSGLPNDRFSAERPEGSISTLTIQRTEQRDSAMYRCASSSGTGTQYFGPGTRLLVL.